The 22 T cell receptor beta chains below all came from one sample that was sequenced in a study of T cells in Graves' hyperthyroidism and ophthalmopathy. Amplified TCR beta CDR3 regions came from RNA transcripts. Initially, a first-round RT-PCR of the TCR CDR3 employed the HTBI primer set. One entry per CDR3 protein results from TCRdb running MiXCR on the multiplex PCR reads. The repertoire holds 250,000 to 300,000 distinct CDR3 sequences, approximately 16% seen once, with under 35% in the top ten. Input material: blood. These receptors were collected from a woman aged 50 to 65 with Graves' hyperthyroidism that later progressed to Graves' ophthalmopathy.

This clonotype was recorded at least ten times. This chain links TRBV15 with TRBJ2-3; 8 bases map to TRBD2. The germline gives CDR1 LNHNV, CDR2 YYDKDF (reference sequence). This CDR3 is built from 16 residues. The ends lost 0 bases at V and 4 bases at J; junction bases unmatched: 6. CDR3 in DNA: TGTGCCACCAGCAGAGATCAAGCGGGAGTCTCAGATACGCAGTATTTT. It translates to CATSRDQAGVSDTQYF.

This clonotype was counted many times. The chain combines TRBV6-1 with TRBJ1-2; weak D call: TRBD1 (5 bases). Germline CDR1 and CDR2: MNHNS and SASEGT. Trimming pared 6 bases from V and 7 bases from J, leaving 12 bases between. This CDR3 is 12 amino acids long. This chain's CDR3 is CASRPLGGGYTF. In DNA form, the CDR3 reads TGTGCCAGCAGACCCCTGGGGGGTGGCTACACCTTC.

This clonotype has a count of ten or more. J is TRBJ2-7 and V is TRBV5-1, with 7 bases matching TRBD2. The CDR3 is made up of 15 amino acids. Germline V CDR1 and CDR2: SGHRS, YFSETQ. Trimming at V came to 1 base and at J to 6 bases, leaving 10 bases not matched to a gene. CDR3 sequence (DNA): TGCGCCAGCAGCTTGTCCCCAAGCGGGATGAGCGAGCAGTACTTC. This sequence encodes CASSLSPSGMSEQYF.

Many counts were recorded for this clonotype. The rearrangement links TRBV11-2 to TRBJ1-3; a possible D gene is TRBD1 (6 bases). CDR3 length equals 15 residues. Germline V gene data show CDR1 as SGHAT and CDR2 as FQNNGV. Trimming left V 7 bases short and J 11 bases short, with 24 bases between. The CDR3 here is CASTDRGQTGAAIYF. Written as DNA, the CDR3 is TGTGCCAGCACCGATCGTGGACAGACGGGAGCGGCCATATATTTT.

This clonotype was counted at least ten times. CDR3 protein: CASPPEVNTEAFF. The CDR3 DNA is TGTGCCAGCCCCCCCGAGGTGAACACTGAAGCTTTCTTT. V gene TRBV5-8 combines with J gene TRBJ1-1; D unclear. CDR3 length: 13 amino acids. The V gene lost 7 bases and the J gene lost 0 bases, with 10 bases spanning the gap. Germline CDR1 and CDR2: SGHTS and YDEGEE.

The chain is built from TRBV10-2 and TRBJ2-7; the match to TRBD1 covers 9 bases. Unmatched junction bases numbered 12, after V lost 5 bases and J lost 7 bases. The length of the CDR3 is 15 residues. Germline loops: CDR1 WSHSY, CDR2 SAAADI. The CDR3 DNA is TGCGCCAGCAGTCCCCCCGGGACAGGGAGTAGGGAGCAGTACTTC. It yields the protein CASSPPGTGSREQYF.

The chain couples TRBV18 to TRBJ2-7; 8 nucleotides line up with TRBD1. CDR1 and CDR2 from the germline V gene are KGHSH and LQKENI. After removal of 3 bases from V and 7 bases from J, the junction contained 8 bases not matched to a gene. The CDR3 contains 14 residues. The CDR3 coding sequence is TGTGCCAGCTCACCGAGGCAGGGGGCGTGGGAGCAGTACTTC. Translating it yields CASSPRQGAWEQYF.

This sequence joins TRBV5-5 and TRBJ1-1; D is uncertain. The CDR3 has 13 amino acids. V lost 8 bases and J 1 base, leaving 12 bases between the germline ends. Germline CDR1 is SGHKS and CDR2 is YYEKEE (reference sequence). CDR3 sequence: CASGVGSNTEAFF. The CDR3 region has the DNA TGTGCCAGTGGGGTGGGTTCGAACACTGAAGCTTTCTTT.

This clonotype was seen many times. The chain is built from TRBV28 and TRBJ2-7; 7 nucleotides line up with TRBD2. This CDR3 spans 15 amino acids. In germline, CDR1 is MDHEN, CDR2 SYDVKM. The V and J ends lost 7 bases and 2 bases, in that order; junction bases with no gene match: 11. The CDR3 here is CASNGQRDFTYEQYF. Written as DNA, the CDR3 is TGTGCCAGCAACGGCCAGCGGGACTTTACCTACGAGCAGTACTTC.

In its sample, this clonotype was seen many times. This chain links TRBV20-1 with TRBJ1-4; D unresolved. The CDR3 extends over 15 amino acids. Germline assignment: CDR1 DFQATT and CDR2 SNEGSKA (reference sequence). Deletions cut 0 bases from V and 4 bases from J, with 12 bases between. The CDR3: CSARDWGFLNEKLFF. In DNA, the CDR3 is TGCAGTGCTAGAGATTGGGGATTTCTTAATGAAAAACTGTTTTTT.

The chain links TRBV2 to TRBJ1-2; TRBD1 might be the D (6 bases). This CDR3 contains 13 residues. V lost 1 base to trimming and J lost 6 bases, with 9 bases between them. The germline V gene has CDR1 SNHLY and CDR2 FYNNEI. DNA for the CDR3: TGTGCCAGCAGTGAAGGACAGGTGGATGGCTACACCTTC. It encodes CASSEGQVDGYTF.

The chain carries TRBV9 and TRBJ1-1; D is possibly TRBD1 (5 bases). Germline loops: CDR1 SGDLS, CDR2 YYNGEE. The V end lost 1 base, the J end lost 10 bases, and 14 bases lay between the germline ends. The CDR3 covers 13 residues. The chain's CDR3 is CASSVSGPRGAFF. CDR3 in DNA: TGTGCCAGCAGCGTATCGGGACCTAGGGGAGCTTTCTTT.

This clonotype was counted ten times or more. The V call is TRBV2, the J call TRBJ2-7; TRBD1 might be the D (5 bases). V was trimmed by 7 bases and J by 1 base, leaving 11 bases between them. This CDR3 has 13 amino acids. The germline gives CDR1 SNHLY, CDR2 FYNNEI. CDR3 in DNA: TGTGCCAGCAACACCGACAGTTCCTACGAGCAGTACTTC. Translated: CASNTDSSYEQYF.

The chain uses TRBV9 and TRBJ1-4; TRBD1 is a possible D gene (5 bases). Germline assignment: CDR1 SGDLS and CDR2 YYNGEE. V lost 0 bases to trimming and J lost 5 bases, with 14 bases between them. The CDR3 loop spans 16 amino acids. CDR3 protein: CASSVVPGQRNEKLFF. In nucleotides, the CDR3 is TGTGCCAGCAGCGTAGTCCCCGGACAACGGAATGAAAAACTGTTTTTT.

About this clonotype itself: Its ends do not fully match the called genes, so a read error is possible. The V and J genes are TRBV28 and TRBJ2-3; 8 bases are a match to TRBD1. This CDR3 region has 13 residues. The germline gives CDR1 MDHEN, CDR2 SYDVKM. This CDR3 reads CASRPTGGPYAVF. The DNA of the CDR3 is TGTGCCAGCAGGCCTACAGGGGGGCCATACGCAGTATTT.

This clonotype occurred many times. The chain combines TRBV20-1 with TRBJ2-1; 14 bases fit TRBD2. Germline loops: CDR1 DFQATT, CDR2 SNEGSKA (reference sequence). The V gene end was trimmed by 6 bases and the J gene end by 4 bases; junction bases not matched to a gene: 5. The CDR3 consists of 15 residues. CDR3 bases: TGCAGTGCCCCGGGACTAGCGGGAGCTTACAATGAGCAGTTCTTC. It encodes CSAPGLAGAYNEQFF.

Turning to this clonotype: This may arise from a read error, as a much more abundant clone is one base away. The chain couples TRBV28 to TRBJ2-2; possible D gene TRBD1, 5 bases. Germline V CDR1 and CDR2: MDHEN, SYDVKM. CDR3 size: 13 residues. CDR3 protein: CDSTSRQTGELFF. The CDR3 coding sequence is TGTGACAGCACCAGCCGACAGACCGGGGAGCTGTTTTTT.

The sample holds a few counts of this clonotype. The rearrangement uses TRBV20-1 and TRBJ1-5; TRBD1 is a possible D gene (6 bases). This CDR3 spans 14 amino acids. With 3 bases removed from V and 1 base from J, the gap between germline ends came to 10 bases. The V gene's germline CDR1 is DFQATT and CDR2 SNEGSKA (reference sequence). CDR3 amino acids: CSASTRGSNQPQHF. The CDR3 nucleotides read TGCAGTGCTAGTACCAGGGGAAGCAATCAGCCCCAGCATTTT.

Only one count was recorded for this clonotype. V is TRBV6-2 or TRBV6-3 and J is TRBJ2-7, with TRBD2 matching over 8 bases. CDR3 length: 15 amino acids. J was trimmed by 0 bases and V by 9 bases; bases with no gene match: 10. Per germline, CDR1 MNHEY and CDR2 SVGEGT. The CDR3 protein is CASRTDSGTSYEQYF. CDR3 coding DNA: TGTGCCAGTCGGACTGATAGCGGGACCTCCTACGAGCAGTACTTC.

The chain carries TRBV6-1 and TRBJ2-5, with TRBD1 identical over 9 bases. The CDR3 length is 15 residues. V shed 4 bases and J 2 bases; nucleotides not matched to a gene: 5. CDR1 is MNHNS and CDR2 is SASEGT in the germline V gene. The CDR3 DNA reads TGTGCCAGCAGTGTAGGGACAGGGCCTCAAGAGACCCAGTACTTC. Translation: CASSVGTGPQETQYF.

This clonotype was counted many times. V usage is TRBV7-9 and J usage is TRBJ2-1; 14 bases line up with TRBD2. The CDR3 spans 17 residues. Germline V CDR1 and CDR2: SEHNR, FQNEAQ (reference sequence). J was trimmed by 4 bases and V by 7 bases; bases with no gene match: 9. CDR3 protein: CASTKTSGRVIYNEQFF. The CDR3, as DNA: TGTGCCAGCACCAAGACTAGCGGGAGGGTAATTTACAATGAGCAGTTCTTC.

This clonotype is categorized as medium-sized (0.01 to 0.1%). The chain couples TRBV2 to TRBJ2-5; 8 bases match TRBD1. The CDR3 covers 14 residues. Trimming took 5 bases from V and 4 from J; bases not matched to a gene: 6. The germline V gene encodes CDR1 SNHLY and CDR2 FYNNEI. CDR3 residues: CASSRQGKSETQYF. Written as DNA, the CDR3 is TGTGCCAGCAGTCGACAGGGGAAATCAGAGACCCAGTACTTC.